What follows describes a single T cell receptor (beta chain). As yet, its antigen is unknown. The V end was cut by 0 bases, the J end by 4 bases, with 7 bases between. CDR1 is GTSNPN and CDR2 is SVGIG in the germline V gene (reference sequence). The length of the CDR3 is 13 residues. The PCR was carried out with 60 Vbeta primers and 13 Jbeta primers. Measured with immunoSEQ multiplex PCR; TCRdb has only the in-frame clones, and not every one. The table lists about 120,000 clones, 80% to 90% of them singletons. This specimen belongs to a study of cytomegalovirus exposure and HLA in healthy donors. Regarding the study as a whole: A few V segments could not be told apart, such as TRBV6-2 and TRBV6-3, and were left out. For most subjects, TCR beta sequences were reported to predict HLA-A and HLA-B alleles with accuracy.

The rearrangement uses TRBV30 and TRBJ1-3; D unresolved. Sequences were obtained from PBMCs. The origin of this receptor is a woman aged 40 to 49 in good health and CMV-seropositive. CDR3 coding DNA: TGTGCCTGGAGTGTATGGGCCGGAAACACCATATATTTT. Its protein product is CAWSVWAGNTIYF. The full variable domain, in which reference TRBV30 and TRBJ1-3 provide the parts outside the CDR3, is SQTIHQWPATLVQPVGSPLSLECTVEGTSNPNLYWYRQAAGRGLQLLFYSVGIGQISSEVPQNLSASRPQDRQFILSSKKLLLSDSGFYLCAWSVWAGNTIYFGEGSWLTVV.